The TCR beta chain under discussion was sequenced for a study of early T cells in non-severe SARS-CoV-2 infection. Study information: Chains stayed unpaired after sequencing of bulk RNA from unsorted whole blood. Notes on the study in general: Matching against VDJdb likely underestimated virus-specific expansions, favoring anti-spike CD8.

Individual cDNA molecules were tagged with unique molecular identifiers. Via MiXCR, TCRdb re-called the 5' RACE reads, giving one row per CDR3 protein. The table has 27,000 or so distinct CDR3 sequences, around 4.4% seen once; the top ten hold 10% to 12%. Many counts were recorded for this clonotype. Its antigen remains unidentified. Germline V gene sequence: CDR1 SEHNR, CDR2 FQNEAQ (reference sequence). The CDR3 totals 13 residues. V was clipped by 7 bases and J by 4 bases, with 11 bases between them. Sequenced input: whole blood. This receptor was obtained from an adult who was a healthcare worker with PCR-confirmed SARS-CoV-2 infection or an uninfected control (not recorded which). J is TRBJ2-1 and V is TRBV7-9; unclear D gene. The CDR3 sequence: CASTTWQYNEQFF. The CDR3 DNA follows: TGTGCCAGCACTACCTGGCAGTACAATGAGCAGTTCTTC. The full variable domain, completed using reference TRBV7-9 and TRBJ2-1, is DTGVSQNPRHKITKRGQNVTFRCDPISEHNRLYWYRQTLGQGPEFLTYFQNEAQLEKSRLLSDRFSAERPKGSFSTLEIQRTEQGDSAMYLCASTTWQYNEQFFGPGTRLTVL.